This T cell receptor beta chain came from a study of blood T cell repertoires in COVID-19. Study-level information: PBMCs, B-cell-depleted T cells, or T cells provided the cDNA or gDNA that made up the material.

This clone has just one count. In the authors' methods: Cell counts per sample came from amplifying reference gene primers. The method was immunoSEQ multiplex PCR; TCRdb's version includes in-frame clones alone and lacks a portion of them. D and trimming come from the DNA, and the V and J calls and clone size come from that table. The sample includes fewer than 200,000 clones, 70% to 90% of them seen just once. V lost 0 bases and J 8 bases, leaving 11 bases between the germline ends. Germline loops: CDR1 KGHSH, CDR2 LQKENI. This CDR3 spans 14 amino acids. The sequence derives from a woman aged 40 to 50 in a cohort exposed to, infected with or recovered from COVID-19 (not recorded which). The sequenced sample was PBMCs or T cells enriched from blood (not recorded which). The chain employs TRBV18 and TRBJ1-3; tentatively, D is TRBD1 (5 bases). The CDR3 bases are TGTGCCAGCTCACCACCGGGCAGGGTGGACACCATATATTTT. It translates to CASSPPGRVDTIYF.